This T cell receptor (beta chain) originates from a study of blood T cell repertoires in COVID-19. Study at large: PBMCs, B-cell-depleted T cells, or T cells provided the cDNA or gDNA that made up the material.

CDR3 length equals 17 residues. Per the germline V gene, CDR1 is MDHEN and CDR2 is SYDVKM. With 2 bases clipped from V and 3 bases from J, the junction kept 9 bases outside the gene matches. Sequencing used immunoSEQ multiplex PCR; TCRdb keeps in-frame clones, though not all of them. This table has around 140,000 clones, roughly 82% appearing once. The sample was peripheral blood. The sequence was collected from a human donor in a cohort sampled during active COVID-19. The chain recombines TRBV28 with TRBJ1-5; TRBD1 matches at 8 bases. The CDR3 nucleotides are TGTGCCAGCAGTTTAGGGGGTCGGACAGGGATCAATCAGCCCCAGCATTTT. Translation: CASSLGGRTGINQPQHF.